This is a list of T cell receptor beta chains from one sample in a study of blood T cell repertoires in COVID-19. Clones were read by immunoSEQ multiplex PCR, and TCRdb kept only the in-frame ones, dropping some. Of hundreds of thousands of clones listed, roughly 76% are singletons. Sequenced: peripheral blood. These receptors were obtained from an elderly woman with COVID-19, enrolled during active disease. The CDR3 runs from the conserved cysteine through the conserved F or W. D genes are given only for firm matches. Clone size is given for some rows only: seen once, a few or many times, or a class if the clone is expanded.

abundance	v_gene	d_gene	j_gene	CDR3nt	CDR3aa
.	TRBV7-9	TRBD2	TRBJ2-1	TGTGCCAGCACCCCGGGAGGCGGGAGAGGGTCGAATGAGCAGTTCTTC	CASTPGGGRGSNEQFF
.	TRBV28	TRBD1	TRBJ2-2	TGTGCCACTATCCGACAGGGGTACTTCGCCGGGGAGCTGTTTTTT	CATIRQGYFAGELFF
.	TRBV3-1/TRBV3-2	TRBD2	TRBJ2-5	TGTGCCAGCAGCCCTAGCGGGGGGGCGGAGACCCAGTACTTC	CASSPSGGAETQYF
few	TRBV29-1	.	TRBJ1-4	TGCAGCGTTGCGAGGGGAGGAAATGAAAAACTGTTTTTT	CSVARGGNEKLFF
few	TRBV20-1	TRBD2	TRBJ2-7	TGCAGTGCTAGTAGAGGACTAGCTGCTTCCTACGAGCAGTACTTC	CSASRGLAASYEQYF
.	TRBV7-8	.	TRBJ2-2	TGTGCCAGCAGCTTAGCGGGAGGAGCGACCCGGGAGCTGTTTTTT	CASSLAGGATRELFF
.	TRBV25-1	TRBD1	TRBJ2-5	TGTGCCAGCAGGACAGGGATGGGAGAGACCCAGTACTTC	CASRTGMGETQYF
.	TRBV11-2	TRBD2	TRBJ2-3	TGTGCCAGCAGCCCGGGACTAGATTCAGATACGCAGTATTTT	CASSPGLDSDTQYF
few	TRBV5-8	.	TRBJ2-2	TGTGCCAGCAGCTTGAGAGGGAACACCGGGGAGCTGTTTTTT	CASSLRGNTGELFF
.	TRBV7-8	.	TRBJ1-2	TGTGCCAGCAGCTTAGGAGCACCGACACCAGGCCTTAACTATGGCTACACCTTC	CASSLGAPTPGLNYGYTF
.	TRBV19	.	TRBJ1-4	TGTGCCAGTAGTTCTGCGGGGAGCGGCAAACTGTTTTTT	CASSSAGSGKLFF
.	TRBV30	.	TRBJ1-2	TGTGCCTGGAGTGTTGGAGCCGACTATGGCTACACCTTC	CAWSVGADYGYTF
few	TRBV27	.	TRBJ1-5	TGTGCCAGCAGTAAATATAGCAATCAGCCCCAGCATTTT	CASSKYSNQPQHF
.	TRBV5-1	.	TRBJ1-2	TGCGCCAGCAGTTCCGGGACACTCGCTAACTATGGCTACACCTTC	CASSSGTLANYGYTF
.	TRBV11-3	TRBD1	TRBJ2-6	TGTGCCAGCAGCCCCGGACAGGGGGAGTCTGGGGCCAACGTCCTGACTTTC	CASSPGQGESGANVLTF
.	TRBV28	TRBD1	TRBJ2-5	TGTGCCAGCAGTGAGGGGGCCTGGGGAGTAGTAAGGAAAGAGACCCAGTACTTC	CASSEGAWGVVRKETQYF
.	TRBV6-6	.	TRBJ2-1	TGTGCCAGCTACCAACTTTCCTACAATGAGCAGTTCTTC	CASYQLSYNEQFF
.	TRBV4-2	TRBD2	TRBJ2-2	TGTGCCAGCAGCCAACTAGCGGGGGACAACACCGGGGAGCTGTTTTTT	CASSQLAGDNTGELFF
once	TRBV6-5	.	TRBJ2-7	TGTGCCAGCGCAGCCCTGCAGGGGAACGAGCAGTACTTC	CASAALQGNEQYF
.	TRBV12-2	.	TRBJ2-2	TGTGCAAGTCGCTCTGGCAGGGTAAAGTGGACCGGGGAGCTGTTTTTT	CASRSGRVKWTGELFF
once	TRBV19	.	TRBJ2-6	TGTGCCAGTAGTAGACAGGACTCTGGGGCCAACGTCCTGACTTTC	CASSRQDSGANVLTF
.	TRBV2	TRBD1	TRBJ1-1	TGTGCCAGCAGTGTGAGGTTTGGCGAGGGGGCAGCTTTCTTT	CASSVRFGEGAAFF
.	TRBV6-6	.	TRBJ2-2	TGTGCCAGCAGTTACACAACAGGGATCCCCGGGGAGCTGTTTTTT	CASSYTTGIPGELFF
once	TRBV24-1	TRBD2	TRBJ2-1	TGTGCCACCAGTGATTTCGAAGCGGGGACCTACAATGAGCAGTTCTTC	CATSDFEAGTYNEQFF
few	TRBV6-4	TRBD1	TRBJ2-3	TGTGCCAGCAGTGGACAGGGGACAGAAGCAGATACGCAGTATTTT	CASSGQGTEADTQYF
few	TRBV5-3	.	TRBJ2-7	TGTGCCAGAAGCTTGGAATGGTGGGGAGCCGCCGTCTACGAGCAGTACTTC	CARSLEWWGAAVYEQYF
.	TRBV29-1	TRBD1	TRBJ1-2	TGCAGCGCCTCGACAGGGGGCAACTATGGCTACACCTTC	CSASTGGNYGYTF
.	TRBV3-1/TRBV3-2	.	TRBJ1-1	TGTGCCAGCAGCCCGGGGGGGCTGAAGACTGAAGCTTTCTTT	CASSPGGLKTEAFF
few	TRBV29-1	.	TRBJ1-1	TGCAGCGTAGGGGTAACGGACACTGAAGCTTTCTTT	CSVGVTDTEAFF
once	TRBV5-6	.	TRBJ2-3	TGTGCCAGCAGCTTGGGGACAATGGCAGATACGCAGTATTTT	CASSLGTMADTQYF
.	TRBV11-3	TRBD1	TRBJ2-7	TGTGCCAGCAGCTCCGGACAGGGGGCTGAGGAGCAGTACTTC	CASSSGQGAEEQYF
.	TRBV6-1	.	TRBJ2-7	TGTGCCAGCAGGGACGGACTGTTGGTTAGCGAGCAGTACTTC	CASRDGLLVSEQYF
.	TRBV27	.	TRBJ2-6	TGTGCCAGCAGTAGGGGTCTACAGAGCTCTGGGGCCAACGTCCTGACTTTC	CASSRGLQSSGANVLTF
.	TRBV19	.	TRBJ2-2	TGTGCCAGTAGTATAGCCCTCGACTGGACTTACACCGGGGAGCTGTTTTTT	CASSIALDWTYTGELFF
few	TRBV29-1	TRBD1	TRBJ1-1	TGCAGCGTGAATATCCGACAGGGAAACACTGAAGCTTTCTTT	CSVNIRQGNTEAFF
.	TRBV6-2/TRBV6-3	.	TRBJ1-5	TGTGCCAGCAGTTACATGGCCAACAATCAGCCCCAGCATTTT	CASSYMANNQPQHF
.	TRBV5-1	TRBD1	TRBJ2-6	TGCGCCAGCAGACTTGACAGGGTCAGCTCTGGGGCCAACGTCCTGACTTTC	CASRLDRVSSGANVLTF
.	TRBV15	TRBD2	TRBJ2-3	TGTGCCACCAGCAGCGGTCGTCTAGCGGGAGATACGCAGTATTTT	CATSSGRLAGDTQYF
.	TRBV27	TRBD2	TRBJ2-3	TGTGCCAGCGGATGGGGGAGGGCGAGCACAGATACGCAGTATTTT	CASGWGRASTDTQYF